One TCR beta chain is described in this entry. These data are taken from a study of blood T cell repertoires in COVID-19. Study-wide context: Whether acute or convalescent, the COVID-19 samples came from the United States, Italy and Spain. T cells, B-cell-depleted T cells, or PBMCs supplied cDNA or gDNA.

Per the original data handling: How many nucleated cells were present was estimated from reference gene primer amplification. Sequenced by immunoSEQ multiplex PCR; TCRdb stores in-frame clones only, minus some. V and J calls and clone size are as listed in that table; D and trimming were resolved from the DNA. The data show about 290,000 clones, around four fifths seen once. The CDR3 consists of 18 residues. With 0 bases clipped from V and 1 base from J, the junction kept 9 bases outside the gene matches. The germline V gene encodes CDR1 SGHVS and CDR2 FQNEAQ. Sequenced: peripheral blood. The receptor's source is a woman between 45 and 65 years old with active or convalescent COVID-19. The V gene is TRBV7-8, the J gene TRBJ2-3; 8 bases agree with TRBD2. The CDR3 protein is CASSLAHVTSGRTDTQYF. The CDR3 DNA reads as TGTGCCAGCAGCTTAGCGCACGTTACTAGCGGCCGCACAGATACGCAGTATTTT.